This T cell receptor (beta chain) comes out of a study of OX40 agonist ivuxolimab in advanced cancers. Study-wide context: As their treatment, patients were administered ivuxolimab, an agonistic anti-OX40 (CD134) antibody.

V dropped 7 bases and J dropped 6 bases, with 16 bases sitting between them. This CDR3 has 14 amino acids. The germline V gene encodes CDR1 SNHLY and CDR2 FYNNEI. Using immunoSEQ multiplex PCR, the repertoire was profiled, and TCRdb retains in-frame clones only, with some absent. This repertoire shows about 82,000 clones, around 86% found once; its top ten account for over 0.75%. The TCR originated in an adult with an advanced solid tumor such as melanoma, head and neck, liver or kidney cancer. The V and J genes are TRBV2 and TRBJ1-5, with no clear D. The specimen comprised CD4+ or CD8+ T cells sorted from blood, sampled in a trial of the OX40 agonist ivuxolimab. Written as DNA, the CDR3 is TGTGCCAGCACCGCCGCCCCCGCGGGTCAGCCCCAGCATTTT. Translating gives CASTAAPAGQPQHF.